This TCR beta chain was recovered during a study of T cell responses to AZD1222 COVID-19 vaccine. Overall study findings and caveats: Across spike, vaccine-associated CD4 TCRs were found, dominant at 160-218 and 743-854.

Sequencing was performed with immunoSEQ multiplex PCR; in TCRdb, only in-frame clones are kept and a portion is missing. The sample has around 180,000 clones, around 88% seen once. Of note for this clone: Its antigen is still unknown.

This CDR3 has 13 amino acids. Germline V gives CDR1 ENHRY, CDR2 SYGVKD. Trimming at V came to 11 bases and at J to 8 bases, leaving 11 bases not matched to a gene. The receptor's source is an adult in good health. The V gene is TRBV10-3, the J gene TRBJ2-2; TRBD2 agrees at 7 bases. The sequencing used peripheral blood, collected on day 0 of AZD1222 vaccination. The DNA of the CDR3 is TGTGCCTTACGCCCGGAGGGAGGGGGGGAGCTGTTTTTT. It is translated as CALRPEGGGELFF.